These 28 T cell receptor beta chains were sequenced from one sample in a study of CD8+ T cells in alopecia areata. Sequencing used cDNA as its template, made by extracting RNA and reverse transcribing it. Sequencing used immunoSEQ multiplex PCR; TCRdb keeps in-frame clones, though not all of them. Here the sample spans over 150,000 clones, roughly 59% being singletons. The specimen was CD4+ T cells sorted from blood, collected at week 0. The receptors originated from a human donor with alopecia areata.

Points on this clone: Sequence at one end of the junction differs from germline and may be a read error. This rearrangement joins TRBV4-3 to TRBJ1-1; D is unresolved. This CDR3 region has 13 residues. Germline loops: CDR1 LGHNA, CDR2 YSLEER. CDR3 sequence reads: CASSQDWNYEAYF. The CDR3 DNA reads as TGCGCCAGCAGCCAAGATTGGAATTATGAAGCTTACTTT.

The chain has TRBV25-1 and TRBJ2-1; weak D call: TRBD2 (6 bases). There are 15 residues in the CDR3. Germline V CDR1 and CDR2: MGHDK, SYGVNS. V shed 1 base and J shed 10 bases, with 17 bases lying between them. CDR3 amino acids: CASSEFGTSTREQFF. CDR3 coding DNA: TGTGCCAGCAGTGAATTCGGGACTTCTACACGGGAGCAGTTCTTC.

The gene calls are TRBV27 and TRBJ1-1; D uncertain. Germline V gene lookup returns CDR1 MNHEY and CDR2 SMNVEV (reference sequence). The CDR3 is made up of 14 amino acids. Trimming removed 5 bases at V and 1 base at J, with 11 bases between. CDR3 residues: CASSPRGRNTEAFF. In DNA form, the CDR3 reads TGTGCCAGCAGTCCCCGAGGGAGGAACACTGAAGCTTTCTTT.

This chain connects TRBV5-1 to TRBJ2-5; 7 bases are shared with TRBD1. The CDR3 has 14 residues. V dropped 4 bases and J dropped 1; count of bases not matched to a gene: 4. The germline V gene encodes CDR1 SGHRS and CDR2 YFSETQ. This CDR3 reads CASSPGDSQETQYF. The CDR3 DNA follows: TGCGCCAGCAGCCCTGGGGACAGCCAAGAGACCCAGTACTTC. Full variable domain (outside the CDR3, taken from reference TRBV5-1 and TRBJ2-5): KAGVTQTPRYLIKTRGQQVTLSCSPISGHRSVSWYQQTPGQGLQFLFEYFSETQRNKGNFPGRFSGRQFSNSRSEMNVSTLELGDSALYLCASSPGDSQETQYFGPGTRLLVL.

The table lists this clone with a few counts. The rearrangement links TRBV2 to TRBJ1-1; D is unresolved. This CDR3 is built from 14 residues. The V and J ends lost 4 bases and 2 bases respectively, with 11 bases between them. Germline V gene lookup returns CDR1 SNHLY and CDR2 FYNNEI. The CDR3 nucleotides read TGTGCCAGCAGTGGGACTTGGCCCAACACTGAAGCTTTCTTT. It specifies CASSGTWPNTEAFF.

This clone was seen a few times. This chain uses TRBV4-3 with TRBJ2-7; D may correspond to TRBD1 or TRBD2 (5 bases each). V was shortened by 3 bases and J by 6 bases, with 18 bases between the two germline ends. The germline CDR1 and CDR2 sequences are LGHNA and YSLEER. CDR3 length equals 15 residues. This CDR3 reads CASSQDTPGGGEQYF. The CDR3 bases are TGCGCCAGCAGCCAGGACACGCCTGGGGGTGGCGAGCAGTACTTC.

V usage is TRBV10-3 and J usage is TRBJ2-5; the D gene is possibly TRBD1 (7 bases). In germline, CDR1 is ENHRY, CDR2 SYGVKD. V was cut by 10 bases and J by 5 bases, with 23 bases left in between. The CDR3 length is 15 residues. The CDR3 DNA sequence: TGTGCCACCAGATCATCAGGGGGGCGGTCCGAGACCCAGTACTTC. Its translation: CATRSSGGRSETQYF.

Only a few counts were recorded for this clone. The chain joins TRBV15 to TRBJ2-5; TRBD1 agrees at 7 bases. The germline CDR1 and CDR2 sequences are LNHNV and YYDKDF (reference sequence). V shed 6 bases and J 4 bases; nucleotides not matched to a gene: 2. The CDR3 length is 12 residues. The CDR3 sequence is CATRQGRETQYF. The CDR3 region has the DNA TGTGCCACCAGACAGGGGCGAGAGACCCAGTACTTC. The variable domain in full, with the rest retrieved from reference TRBV15 and TRBJ2-5, is DAMVIQNPRYQVTQFGKPVTLSCSQTLNHNVMYWYQQKSSQAPKLLFHYYDKDFNNEADTPDNFQSRRPNTSFCFLDIRSPGLGDTAMYLCATRQGRETQYFGPGTRLLVL.

The chain is built from TRBV2 and TRBJ2-1, with TRBD1 matching over 8 bases. The CDR3 spans 15 residues. Germline CDR1 and CDR2: SNHLY and FYNNEI. The V gene end was trimmed by 5 bases and the J gene end by 7 bases; junction bases not matched to a gene: 10. CDR3 in DNA: TGTGCCAGCAGTCGGGACAGGCCCCCGGGGAATGAGCAGTTCTTC. This translates into CASSRDRPPGNEQFF.

The chain has TRBV30 and TRBJ1-1; D uncertain. Trimming stripped 0 bases from V and 4 bases from J, with 12 bases between. The CDR3 has 14 amino acids. Germline V gene sequence: CDR1 GTSNPN, CDR2 SVGIG (reference sequence). The CDR3 loop is CAWSVSLLGTEAFF. For the CDR3, the DNA is TGTGCCTGGAGTGTAAGTTTATTGGGCACTGAAGCTTTCTTT. Combining the CDR3 with reference TRBV30 and TRBJ1-1 gives the whole variable domain SQTIHQWPATLVQPVGSPLSLECTVEGTSNPNLYWYRQAAGRGLQLLFYSVGIGQISSEVPQNLSASRPQDRQFILSSKKLLLSDSGFYLCAWSVSLLGTEAFFGQGTRLTVV.

The chain has TRBV9 and TRBJ2-3, with 10 nucleotides matching TRBD1. V shed 3 bases and J 4 bases; nucleotides not matched to a gene: 8. This CDR3 contains 16 residues. CDR1 is SGDLS, CDR2 YYNGEE, per germline. DNA of the CDR3: TGTGCCAGCAGCGCACGACAGGGGGCAATGGCAGATACGCAGTATTTT. Residues: CASSARQGAMADTQYF.

J is TRBJ2-2 and V is TRBV7-6; D is unresolved. The CDR3 loop spans 13 amino acids. With 8 bases removed from V and 6 bases from J, the gap between germline ends came to 13 bases. The germline CDR1 and CDR2 sequences are SGHVS and FNYEAQ. The CDR3 sequence is CASRTIKAGELFF. Here the CDR3 DNA reads TGTGCCAGCCGAACGATAAAAGCCGGGGAGCTGTTTTTT.

This chain uses TRBV5-1 with TRBJ2-7; a weak D match, TRBD1 (6 bases). The CDR3 covers 14 residues. V gave up 2 bases and J gave up 3 bases, with 12 bases separating them. Per the germline V gene, CDR1 is SGHRS and CDR2 is YFSETQ. The CDR3 DNA sequence: TGCGCCAGCAGCTTAGGACAGTTAGACTACGAGCAGTACTTC. It codes for CASSLGQLDYEQYF.

There are a few counts of this clone. The chain has TRBV7-2 and TRBJ2-1, with 11 nucleotides matching TRBD2. Trimming removed 0 bases from V and 5 bases from J; junction bases left unmatched: 3. This CDR3 has 16 amino acids. The germline V gene has CDR1 SGHTA and CDR2 FQGNSA. This CDR3 reads CASSLASTSGDNEQFF. CDR3 DNA: TGTGCCAGCAGCTTAGCGTCGACTAGCGGGGACAATGAGCAGTTCTTC.

This clone was seen a few times. The genes are TRBV5-1 and TRBJ2-1, with 8 nucleotides matching TRBD1. The CDR3 runs to 14 residues. Germline CDR1 SGHRS, CDR2 YFSETQ. V lost 7 bases, J lost 8 bases, and 11 bases stayed unmatched. The CDR3 protein is CASSQGAFGDEQFF. CDR3 in DNA: TGCGCCAGCTCCCAGGGGGCCTTTGGCGATGAGCAGTTCTTC. Drawing the rest from reference TRBV5-1 and TRBJ2-1, the complete variable domain is KAGVTQTPRYLIKTRGQQVTLSCSPISGHRSVSWYQQTPGQGLQFLFEYFSETQRNKGNFPGRFSGRQFSNSRSEMNVSTLELGDSALYLCASSQGAFGDEQFFGPGTRLTVL.

A few counts support this clone. The chain joins TRBV29-1 to TRBJ2-1, with TRBD1 as a possible D gene (6 bases). The CDR3 runs 12 residues. Trimming pared 5 bases from V and 10 bases from J, leaving 15 bases between. The germline gives CDR1 SQVTM, CDR2 ANQGSEA. CDR3 sequence reads: CSVYWGRGEQFF. The CDR3 DNA is TGCAGCGTTTACTGGGGGCGAGGGGAGCAGTTCTTC.

The genes are TRBV7-2 and TRBJ2-3, with 7 positions matching TRBD2. This CDR3 is 15 amino acids long. CDR1 and CDR2 from the germline V gene are SGHTA and FQGNSA. The ends lost 6 bases at V and 1 base at J; junction bases unmatched: 7. The CDR3 here is CASREAGYRTDTQYF. For the CDR3, the DNA is TGTGCCAGCAGAGAAGCGGGGTACCGCACAGATACGCAGTATTTT. Filled out from reference TRBV7-2 and TRBJ2-3, the complete variable domain reads GAGVSQSPSNKVTEKGKDVELRCDPISGHTALYWYRQSLGQGLEFLIYFQGNSAPDKSGLPSDRFSAERTGGSVSTLTIQRTQQEDSAVYLCASREAGYRTDTQYFGPGTRLTVL.

This clone was detected a few times. At the DNA level, this CDR3 is encoded by other sequences in the same sample as well. The chain combines TRBV29-1 with TRBJ2-7; a weak D match, TRBD2 (6 bases). This CDR3 is built from 11 residues. Germline V gene sequence: CDR1 SQVTM, CDR2 ANQGSEA. V lost 4 bases to trimming and J lost 2 bases, with 6 bases between them. The CDR3 nucleotides are TGCAGCGTTGCGGGGGCCTACGAGCAGTACTTC. This sequence encodes CSVAGAYEQYF.

As to this clone: Mismatch with germline at one junction end may stem from a read error. The gene calls are TRBV11-2 and TRBJ2-4; perhaps TRBD1 as D (7 bases). The CDR3 contains 16 residues. Germline V CDR1 and CDR2: SGHAT, FQNNGV. Here the CDR3 reads CASSLGGGTARNIQYF. DNA for the CDR3: TGTGCCAGCAGCCTAGGGGGCGGGACAGCCAGAAACATTCAGTACTTC.

The chain employs TRBV7-2 and TRBJ1-1, with 7 positions matching TRBD1. Germline trimming cut 3 bases from V and 1 base from J; bases unmatched to any gene: 5. Germline values: CDR1 SGHTA, CDR2 FQGNSA. The length of the CDR3 is 15 residues. CDR3 sequence reads: CASSFPTGKNTEAFF. The CDR3 DNA follows: TGTGCCAGCAGCTTCCCGACAGGGAAGAACACTGAAGCTTTCTTT.

This clone showed up just a few times. The chain couples TRBV4-1 to TRBJ2-3; D is unresolved. Germline assignment: CDR1 MGHRA and CDR2 YSYEKL. V dropped 0 bases and J dropped 1 base, with 8 bases sitting between them. The CDR3 loop spans 15 amino acids. The CDR3 protein is CASSQDWQGTDTQYF. The CDR3 coding sequence is TGCGCCAGCAGCCAAGATTGGCAGGGCACAGATACGCAGTATTTT.

The chain combines TRBV25-1 with TRBJ2-7; D may match TRBD1 or TRBD2 (5 bases each). The germline CDR1 and CDR2 sequences are MGHDK and SYGVNS. Trimming took 1 base from V and 8 from J, leaving 21 bases between them. The CDR3 is 16 residues long. CDR3 nucleotide sequence: TGTGCCAGCAGTGAATCTAAGGGGACCCGAGGTGGAAAGCAGTACTTC. Translated: CASSESKGTRGGKQYF.

This sequence joins TRBV30 and TRBJ2-2; TRBD1 matches 7 bases. The CDR3 runs to 14 residues. V shed 8 bases and J 3 bases; nucleotides not matched to a gene: 9. In germline, CDR1 is GTSNPN, CDR2 SVGIG (reference sequence). CDR3 protein: CASDRVSDTGELFF. The CDR3 DNA follows: TGTGCCAGCGACAGGGTTTCCGACACCGGGGAGCTGTTTTTT. The whole variable domain, filled in from reference TRBV30 and TRBJ2-2, reads SQTIHQWPATLVQPVGSPLSLECTVEGTSNPNLYWYRQAAGRGLQLLFYSVGIGQISSEVPQNLSASRPQDRQFILSSKKLLLSDSGFYLCASDRVSDTGELFFGEGSRLTVL.

This chain joins TRBV5-6 and TRBJ1-6; 9 positions match TRBD1. The germline gives CDR1 SGHDT, CDR2 YYEEEE. This CDR3 has 16 residues. Trimming took 4 bases from V and 5 from J; bases not matched to a gene: 7. CDR3 bases: TGTGCCAGCAGCAGATCCGGGACAGGGAATAATTCACCCCTCCACTTT. Its protein product is CASSRSGTGNNSPLHF.

The chain links TRBV4-2 to TRBJ2-7; tentative D call: TRBD2 (6 bases). The V gene's germline CDR1 is LGHNA and CDR2 YNFKEQ. Trimming stripped 4 bases from V and 5 bases from J, with 15 bases between. The CDR3 length is 14 residues. CDR3 DNA: TGTGCCAGCAGCCTTGGGATGGGAGGTGACGAGCAGTACTTC. Protein: CASSLGMGGDEQYF.

Comment on this clone: At one of its ends the junction is not consistent with the germline gene, which may arise from a read error. The chain joins TRBV29-1 to TRBJ1-2, with 10 bases lining up with TRBD1. Per the germline V gene, CDR1 is SQVTM and CDR2 is ANQGSEA. The CDR3 is 15 amino acids. The CDR3 bases are TGCAGCGTTGAAGCCGGGACAGGGGCGAACTTTGGCTACACCTTC. Translating it yields CSVEAGTGANFGYTF.

This clone was detected only a few times. The CDR3 DNA reads as TGTGCCAGCAGTACGGTGGTGGGGACTAATGAAAAACTGTTTTTT. Protein product: CASSTVVGTNEKLFF. The rearrangement uses TRBV28 and TRBJ1-4; D gene ambiguous. CDR3 size: 15 residues. The V end lost 5 bases, the J end lost 2 bases, and 12 bases lay between the germline ends. The germline V gene has CDR1 MDHEN and CDR2 SYDVKM.

The chain combines TRBV15 with TRBJ2-3; weak D call: TRBD1 (5 bases). Germline lookup yields CDR1 LNHNV and CDR2 YYDKDF (reference sequence). There are 15 residues in the CDR3. V gave up 0 bases and J gave up 2 bases, with 9 bases separating them. The CDR3 protein is CATSRDGQPTDTQYF. The CDR3 DNA reads as TGTGCCACCAGCAGAGATGGACAACCCACAGATACGCAGTATTTT. Filled out from reference TRBV15 and TRBJ2-3, the complete variable domain reads DAMVIQNPRYQVTQFGKPVTLSCSQTLNHNVMYWYQQKSSQAPKLLFHYYDKDFNNEADTPDNFQSRRPNTSFCFLDIRSPGLGDTAMYLCATSRDGQPTDTQYFGPGTRLTVL.